This T cell receptor (beta chain) stems from a study of a mutant IDH1 vaccine in newly diagnosed glioma. Study summary: Vaccination began 4-6 weeks post radiotherapy alone, or with temozolomide cycles.

Comment on this clone: Its antigen remains unknown.

As for time point: week 47, end of study. It was 300 ug of mutant IDH1 20-mer peptide that made up each vaccine dose, given with topical imiquimod. The repertoire was sequenced with immunoSEQ multiplex PCR; TCRdb's copy has only in-frame clones and lacks some. The sample yields tens of thousands of clones, roughly 70% seen once. This receptor was identified in a man aged 35-49 years with glioma. Sequenced here: PBMCs, sampled from a glioma patient whose treatment included an IDH1 peptide vaccine.

CDR3 loop: CASSLAPWEPQHF. CDR3 DNA sequence: TGTGCCAGCAGCTTAGCGCCCTGGGAGCCCCAGCATTTT. The chain couples TRBV7-8 to TRBJ1-5; D is uncertain. This CDR3 contains 13 residues. V was pared by 0 bases and J by 8 bases, with 8 bases between. CDR1 and CDR2 (germline): SGHVS, FQNEAQ.